This T cell receptor (beta chain) was identified during a study of T cell changes during pregnancy in multiple sclerosis. The germline V and J ends were trimmed by 5 bases and 4 bases, with 9 bases remaining between them. Per the germline V gene, CDR1 is SGHDN and CDR2 is FVKESK. The CDR3 sequence is 13 residues long. Sequencing used immunoSEQ multiplex PCR; TCRdb keeps in-frame clones, though not all of them. The sample has fewer than 50,000 clones, roughly nine tenths seen once. J is TRBJ2-1 and V is TRBV14; D gene ambiguous. This sequence originates from a female donor with multiple sclerosis, enrolled in a pregnancy study. The sample here was CD8+ T cells from peripheral blood mononuclear cells, taken in the third trimester of pregnancy. Written as DNA, the CDR3 is TGTGCCAGCAGCGTGACTCGATACAATGAGCAGTTCTTC. This sequence encodes CASSVTRYNEQFF.